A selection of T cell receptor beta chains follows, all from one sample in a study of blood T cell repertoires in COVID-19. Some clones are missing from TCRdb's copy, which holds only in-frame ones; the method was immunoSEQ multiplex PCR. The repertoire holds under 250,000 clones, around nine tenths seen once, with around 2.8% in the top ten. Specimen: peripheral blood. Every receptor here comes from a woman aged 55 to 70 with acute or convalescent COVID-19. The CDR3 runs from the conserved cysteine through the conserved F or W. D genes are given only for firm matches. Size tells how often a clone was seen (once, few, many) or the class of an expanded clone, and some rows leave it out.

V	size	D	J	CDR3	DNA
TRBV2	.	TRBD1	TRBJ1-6	CASTRQGGNSPLHF	TGTGCCAGCACCAGACAGGGAGGCAATTCACCCCTCCACTTT
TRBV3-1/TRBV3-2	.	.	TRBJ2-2	CASSQGGGMNTGELFF	TGTGCCAGCAGCCAAGGCGGGGGCATGAACACCGGGGAGCTGTTTTTT
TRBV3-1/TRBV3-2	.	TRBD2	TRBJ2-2	CASSQVRGFAGELFF	TGTGCCAGCAGCCAAGTGCGGGGGTTCGCCGGGGAGCTGTTTTTT
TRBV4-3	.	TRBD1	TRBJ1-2	CASSLRDRGSYGYTF	TGCGCCAGCAGCCTCCGGGACAGGGGCTCGTATGGCTACACCTTC
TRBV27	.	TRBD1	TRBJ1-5	CASRMTGFLNQPQHF	TGTGCCAGCAGGATGACAGGGTTTCTTAATCAGCCCCAGCATTTT
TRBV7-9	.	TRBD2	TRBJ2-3	CASSQLAGGSTDTQYF	TGTGCCAGCAGCCAACTAGCGGGAGGGTCCACAGATACGCAGTATTTT
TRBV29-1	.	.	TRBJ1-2	CSVDPGSYGYTF	TGCAGCGTTGATCCAGGTTCCTATGGCTACACCTTC
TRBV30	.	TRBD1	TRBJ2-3	CAWSVEGANTQYF	TGTGCCTGGAGTGTAGAGGGGGCGAATACGCAGTATTTT
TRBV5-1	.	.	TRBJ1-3	CASSLDKTGNTIYF	TGCGCCAGCAGCCTTGACAAAACGGGAAACACCATATATTTT
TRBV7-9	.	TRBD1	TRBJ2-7	CASSLVGRGPPYEQYF	TGTGCCAGCAGCTTAGTCGGCAGGGGGCCCCCCTACGAGCAGTACTTC
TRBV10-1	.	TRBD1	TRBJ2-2	CATENGQGNTGELFF	TGCGCCACCGAAAACGGACAGGGGAACACCGGGGAGCTGTTTTTT
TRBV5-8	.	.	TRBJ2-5	CASSLGRGVQETQYF	TGTGCCAGCAGCTTAGGTAGGGGTGTTCAAGAGACCCAGTACTTC
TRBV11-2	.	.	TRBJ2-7	CASSLGVLTYEQYF	TGTGCCAGCAGCTTAGGAGTGCTAACCTACGAGCAGTACTTC
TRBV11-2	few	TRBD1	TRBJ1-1	CASSFRQGGTEAFF	TGTGCCAGCAGCTTCCGACAGGGTGGGACTGAAGCTTTCTTT
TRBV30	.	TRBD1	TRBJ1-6	CAWSHRGYNSPLHF	TGTGCCTGGAGTCACAGGGGGTATAATTCACCCCTCCACTTT
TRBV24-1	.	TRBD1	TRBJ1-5	CATSEARGRGQPQHF	TGTGCCACCAGTGAGGCCAGGGGGAGAGGTCAGCCCCAGCATTTT
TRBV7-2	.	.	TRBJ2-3	CASSLGGTDTQYF	TGTGCCAGCAGCCTCGGTGGCACAGATACGCAGTATTTT
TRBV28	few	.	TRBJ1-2	CASSLNNLYGYTF	TGTGCCAGCAGTTTAAACAACCTCTATGGCTACACCTTC
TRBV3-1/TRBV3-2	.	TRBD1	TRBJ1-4	CASSRTGDSNEKLFF	TGTGCCAGCAGCCGGACAGGGGACTCCAATGAAAAACTGTTTTTT
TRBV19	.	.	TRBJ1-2	CASISYQSDAAYGYTF	TGTGCCAGTATTAGCTACCAATCCGATGCAGCTTATGGCTACACCTTC
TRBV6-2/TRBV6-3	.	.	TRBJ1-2	CASSYLPSTRKYGYTF	TGTGCCAGCAGTTACCTCCCCTCGACGAGGAAGTATGGCTACACCTTC
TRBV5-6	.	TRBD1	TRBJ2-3	CASSLLQGSDTQYF	TGTGCCAGCAGCTTGTTACAGGGGTCAGATACGCAGTATTTT
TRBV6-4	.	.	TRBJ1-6	CASSDAGLNSPLHF	TGTGCCAGCAGTGATGCGGGACTAAATTCACCCCTCCACTTT